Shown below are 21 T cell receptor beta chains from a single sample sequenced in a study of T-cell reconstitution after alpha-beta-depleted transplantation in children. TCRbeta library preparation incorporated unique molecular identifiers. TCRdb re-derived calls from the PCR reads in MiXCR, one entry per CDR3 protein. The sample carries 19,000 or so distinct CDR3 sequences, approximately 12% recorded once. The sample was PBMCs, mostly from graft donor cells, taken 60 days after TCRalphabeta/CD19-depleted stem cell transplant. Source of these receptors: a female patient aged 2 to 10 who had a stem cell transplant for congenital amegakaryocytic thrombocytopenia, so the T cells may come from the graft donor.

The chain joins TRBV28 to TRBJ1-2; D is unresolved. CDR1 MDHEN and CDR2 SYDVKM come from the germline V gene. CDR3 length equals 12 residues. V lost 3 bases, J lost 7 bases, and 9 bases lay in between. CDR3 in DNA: TGTGCCAGCAGTTTCTGGAAGTCTGGCTACACCTTC. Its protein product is CASSFWKSGYTF.

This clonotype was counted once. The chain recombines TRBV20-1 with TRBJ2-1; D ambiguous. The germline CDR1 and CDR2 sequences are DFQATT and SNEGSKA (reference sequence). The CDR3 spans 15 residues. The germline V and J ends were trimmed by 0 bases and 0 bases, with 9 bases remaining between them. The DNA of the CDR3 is TGCAGTGCTAGAGAGGGCTGGGGCTCCTACAATGAGCAGTTCTTC. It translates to CSAREGWGSYNEQFF.

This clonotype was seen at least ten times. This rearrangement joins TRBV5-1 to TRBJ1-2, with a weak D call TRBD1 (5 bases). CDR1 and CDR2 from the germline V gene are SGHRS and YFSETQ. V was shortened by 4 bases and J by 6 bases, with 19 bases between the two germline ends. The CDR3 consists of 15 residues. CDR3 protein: CASSADGGVSDGYTF. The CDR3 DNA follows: TGCGCCAGCAGCGCCGACGGGGGGGTGTCCGATGGCTACACCTTC. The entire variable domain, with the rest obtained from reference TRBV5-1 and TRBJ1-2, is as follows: KAGVTQTPRYLIKTRGQQVTLSCSPISGHRSVSWYQQTPGQGLQFLFEYFSETQRNKGNFPGRFSGRQFSNSRSEMNVSTLELGDSALYLCASSADGGVSDGYTFGSGTRLTVV.

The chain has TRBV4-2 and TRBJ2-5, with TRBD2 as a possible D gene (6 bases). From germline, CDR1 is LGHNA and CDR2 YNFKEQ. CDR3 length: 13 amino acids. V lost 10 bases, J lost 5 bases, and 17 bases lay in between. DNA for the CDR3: TGTGCCATCGGCCCCGGGAGAGACGAGACCCAGTACTTC. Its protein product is CAIGPGRDETQYF.

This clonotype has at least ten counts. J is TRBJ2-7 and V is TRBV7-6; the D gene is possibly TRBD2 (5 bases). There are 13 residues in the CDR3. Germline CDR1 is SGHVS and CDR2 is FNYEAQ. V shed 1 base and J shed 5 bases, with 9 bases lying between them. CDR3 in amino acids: CASSLGGSDEQYF. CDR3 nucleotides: TGTGCCAGCAGCTTAGGTGGGAGTGACGAGCAGTACTTC.

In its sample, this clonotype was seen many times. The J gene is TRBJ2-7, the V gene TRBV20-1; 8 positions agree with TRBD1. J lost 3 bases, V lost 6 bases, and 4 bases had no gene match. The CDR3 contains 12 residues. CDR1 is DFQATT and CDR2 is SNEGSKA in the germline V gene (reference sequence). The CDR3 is CSAIDRGYEQYF. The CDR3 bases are TGCAGTGCCATAGACAGGGGCTACGAGCAGTACTTC.

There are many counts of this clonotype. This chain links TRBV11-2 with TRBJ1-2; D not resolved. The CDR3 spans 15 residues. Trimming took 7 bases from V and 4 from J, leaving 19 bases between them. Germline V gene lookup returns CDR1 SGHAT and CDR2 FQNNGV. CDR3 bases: TGTGCCAGCAACCACTACCAAGGATACCGCTATGGCTACACCTTC. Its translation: CASNHYQGYRYGYTF.

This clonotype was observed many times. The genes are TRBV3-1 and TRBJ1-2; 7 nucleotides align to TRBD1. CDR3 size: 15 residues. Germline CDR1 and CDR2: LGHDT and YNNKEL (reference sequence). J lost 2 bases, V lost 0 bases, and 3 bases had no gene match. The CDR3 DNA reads TGTGCCAGCAGCCAAGAGGGGACAGCCAACTATGGCTACACCTTC. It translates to CASSQEGTANYGYTF.

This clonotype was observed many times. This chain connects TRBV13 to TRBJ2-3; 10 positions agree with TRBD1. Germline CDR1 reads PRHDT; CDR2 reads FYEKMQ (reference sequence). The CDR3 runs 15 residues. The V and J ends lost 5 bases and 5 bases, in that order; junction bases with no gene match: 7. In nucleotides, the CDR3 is TGTGCCAGCAGCGCCGGGACAGGGGCAGGAGATACGCAGTATTTT. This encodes CASSAGTGAGDTQYF.

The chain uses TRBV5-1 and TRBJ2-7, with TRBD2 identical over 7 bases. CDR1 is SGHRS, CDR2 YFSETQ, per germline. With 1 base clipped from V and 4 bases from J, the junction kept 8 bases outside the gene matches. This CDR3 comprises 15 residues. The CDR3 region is CASSLLWRESYEQYF. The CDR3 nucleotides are TGCGCCAGCAGCTTGCTCTGGCGGGAGTCATACGAGCAGTACTTC.

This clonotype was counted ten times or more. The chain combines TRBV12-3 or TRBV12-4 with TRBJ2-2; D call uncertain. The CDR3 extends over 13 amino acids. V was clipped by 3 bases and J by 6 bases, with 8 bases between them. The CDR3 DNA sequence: TGTGCCAGCAGTTTCCGCCTAGCCGGGGAGCTGTTTTTT. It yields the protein CASSFRLAGELFF.

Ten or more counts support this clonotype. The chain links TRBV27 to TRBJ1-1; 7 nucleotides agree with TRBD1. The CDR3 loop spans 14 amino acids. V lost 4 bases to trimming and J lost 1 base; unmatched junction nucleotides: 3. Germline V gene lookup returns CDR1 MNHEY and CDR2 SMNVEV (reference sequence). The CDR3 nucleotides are TGTGCCAGCAGTTACAGGGGAGGGAACACTGAAGCTTTCTTT. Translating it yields CASSYRGGNTEAFF.

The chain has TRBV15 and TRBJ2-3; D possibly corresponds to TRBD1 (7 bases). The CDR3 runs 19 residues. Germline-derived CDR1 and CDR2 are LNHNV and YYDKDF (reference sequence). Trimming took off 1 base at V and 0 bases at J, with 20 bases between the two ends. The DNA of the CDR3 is TGTGCCACCAGCAGAGCAGACCCCAGGGGGGCTCCTAGCACAGATACGCAGTATTTT. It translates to CATSRADPRGAPSTDTQYF.

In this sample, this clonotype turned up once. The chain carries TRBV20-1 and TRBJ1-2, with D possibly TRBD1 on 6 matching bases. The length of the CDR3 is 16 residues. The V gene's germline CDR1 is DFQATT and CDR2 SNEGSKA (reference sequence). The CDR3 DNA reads TGCTGCGCTAGAGATGAAAGGCAGGGGCCCGGGTATGGCTACACCTTC. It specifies CCARDERQGPGYGYTF.

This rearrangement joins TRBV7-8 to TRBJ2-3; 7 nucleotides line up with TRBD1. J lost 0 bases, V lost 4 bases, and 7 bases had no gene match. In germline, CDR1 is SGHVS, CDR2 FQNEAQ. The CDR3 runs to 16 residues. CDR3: CASSSRPGQSTDTQYF. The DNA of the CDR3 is TGTGCCAGCAGCTCCCGTCCGGGACAGAGCACAGATACGCAGTATTTT.

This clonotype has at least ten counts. The CDR3 loop reads CASSLSSRIRAFF. The CDR3 nucleotides read TGTGCCAGCAGTTTATCTAGCAGGATACGGGCTTTCTTT. V usage is TRBV27 and J usage is TRBJ1-1; the D is unclear. Germline V gene lookup returns CDR1 MNHEY and CDR2 SMNVEV (reference sequence). V was cut by 0 bases and J by 11 bases, with 13 bases left in between. There are 13 residues in the CDR3.

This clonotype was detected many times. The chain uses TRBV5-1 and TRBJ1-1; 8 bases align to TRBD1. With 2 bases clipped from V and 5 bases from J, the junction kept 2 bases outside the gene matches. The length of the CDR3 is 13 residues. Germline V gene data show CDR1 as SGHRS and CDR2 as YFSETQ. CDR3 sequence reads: CASSLQGVTEAFF. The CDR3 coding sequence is TGCGCCAGCAGCTTACAGGGGGTAACTGAAGCTTTCTTT.

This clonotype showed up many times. The CDR3, as DNA: TGTGCCAGCAGCTTTCCGGGGGCAGAGCAGTTCTTC. It encodes CASSFPGAEQFF. The chain combines TRBV7-3 with TRBJ2-1; the D call may be TRBD1 or TRBD2 (6 bases each). Germline V gene sequence: CDR1 SGHTA, CDR2 FQGTGA. The CDR3 spans 12 residues. Trimming shortened V by 3 bases and J by 10 bases, and 10 bases separated the two germline ends.

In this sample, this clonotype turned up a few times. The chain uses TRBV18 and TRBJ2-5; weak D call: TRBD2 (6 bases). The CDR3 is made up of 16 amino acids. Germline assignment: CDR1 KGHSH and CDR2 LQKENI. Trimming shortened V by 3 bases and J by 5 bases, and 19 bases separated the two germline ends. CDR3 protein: CASSPVLGSGLETQYF. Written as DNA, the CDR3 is TGTGCCAGCTCACCGGTTCTCGGGAGTGGGTTGGAGACCCAGTACTTC.

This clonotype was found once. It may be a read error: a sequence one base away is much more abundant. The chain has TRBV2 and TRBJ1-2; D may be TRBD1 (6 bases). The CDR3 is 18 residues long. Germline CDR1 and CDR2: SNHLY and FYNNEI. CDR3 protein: CACSLRRREAGAISGYTF. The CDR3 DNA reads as TGTGCCTGCAGTTTACGGCGGAGAGAGGCAGGGGCGATTAGTGGCTACACCTTC.

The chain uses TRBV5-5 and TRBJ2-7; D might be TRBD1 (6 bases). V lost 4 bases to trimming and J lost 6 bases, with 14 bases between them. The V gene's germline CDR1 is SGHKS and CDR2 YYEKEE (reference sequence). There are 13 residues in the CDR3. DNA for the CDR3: TGTGCCAGCAGCAACAGGGTCGCGGGCGAGCAGTACTTC. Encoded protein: CASSNRVAGEQYF.